The 8 T cell receptor beta chains below all came from one sample that was sequenced in a study of regulatory T cells in long-lasting Graves disease. According to the study, TCR beta libraries were built with iRepertoire HTBI primers and CDR3-region Arm-PCR. One entry per CDR3 protein, called by TCRdb with MiXCR from the multiplex PCR reads. The sample has some 330,000 distinct CDR3 sequences; 12% are singletons. Time point meaning: newly diagnosed GD, antithyroid drugs for less than 3 months. From PBMCs, RNA was extracted and then used to make the TCR library. This sample also belongs to another study, concerning T cells in Graves' hyperthyroidism and ophthalmopathy.

The sample consisted of peripheral blood mononuclear cells (PBMCs), taken at new diagnosis, from a patient treated with antithyroid drugs. These receptors all come from a woman aged 18 to 35 with Graves disease.

This clonotype was observed a few times. The chain carries TRBV20-1 and TRBJ1-2, with D uncertain. Trimming took off 5 bases at V and 8 bases at J, with 15 bases between the two ends. There are 12 residues in the CDR3. Germline V gene data show CDR1 as DFQATT and CDR2 as SNEGSKA (reference sequence). CDR3 in DNA: TGCAGTGCTCTATGGAGGGCGGGCGGCTACACCTTC. Protein sequence: CSALWRAGGYTF.

The CDR3 sequence is CATSSWRGGKNIQYF. The CDR3 region has the DNA TGTGCCACCAGCTCCTGGCGGGGAGGGAAAAACATTCAGTACTTC. V gene TRBV15 combines with J gene TRBJ2-4; 7 nucleotides align to TRBD2. The V gene's germline CDR1 is LNHNV and CDR2 YYDKDF (reference sequence). V gave up 5 bases and J gave up 4 bases; unmatched junction bases: 8. This CDR3 region has 15 residues.

This clonotype was counted ten times or more. The rearrangement uses TRBV4-1 and TRBJ1-1, with D unresolved. The CDR3 sequence is 14 residues long. Trimming removed 3 bases at V and 0 bases at J, with 8 bases between. Germline-derived CDR1 and CDR2 are MGHRA and YSYEKL. The CDR3, as DNA: TGCGCCAGCAGCCACGGACTTATGAACACTGAAGCTTTCTTT. Protein: CASSHGLMNTEAFF.

Details on this clonotype: This may stem from a read error, because a much larger clone lies one nucleotide away. J is TRBJ2-2 and V is TRBV3-1; no firm D call. The CDR3 is made up of 12 amino acids. From germline, CDR1 is LGHDT and CDR2 YNNKEL (reference sequence). This chain's CDR3 is CASSHYTRELFF. The CDR3 DNA reads as TGTGCCAGCAGCCACTACACCCGGGAGCTGTTTTTT.

In this sample, this clonotype turned up many times. This chain links TRBV20-1 with TRBJ1-1; 7 nucleotides agree with TRBD1. V dropped 0 bases and J dropped 9; count of bases not matched to a gene: 4. This CDR3 spans 12 amino acids. The V gene's germline CDR1 is DFQATT and CDR2 SNEGSKA (reference sequence). The DNA of the CDR3 is TGCAGTGCTAGAGAGGAGACAGGGCAAGCTTTCTTT. Its translation is CSAREETGQAFF.

This clonotype was counted ten times or more. This rearrangement joins TRBV6-2 or TRBV6-3 to TRBJ2-3; unclear D gene. This CDR3 region has 14 residues. The germline V gene has CDR1 MNHEY and CDR2 SVGEGT. V lost 0 bases and J lost 0, with 4 bases in between. The CDR3: CASSYSGSTDTQYF. In DNA, the CDR3 is TGTGCCAGCAGTTACTCGGGGAGCACAGATACGCAGTATTTT.

This clonotype was seen many times. The chain uses TRBV20-1 and TRBJ2-1; no clear D gene. The CDR3 contains 14 residues. V was cut by 0 bases and J by 2 bases, with 8 bases left in between. Germline lookup yields CDR1 DFQATT and CDR2 SNEGSKA (reference sequence). Here the CDR3 DNA reads TGCAGTGCTAGAGATCTGGCTACCTACAATGAGCAGTTCTTC. Its translation is CSARDLATYNEQFF.

This clonotype was found many times. The chain uses TRBV20-1 and TRBJ1-2; TRBD1 matches at 8 bases. CDR1 is DFQATT and CDR2 is SNEGSKA in the germline V gene (reference sequence). V lost 5 bases, J lost 8 bases, and 7 bases stayed unmatched. The length of the CDR3 is 12 residues. In DNA, the CDR3 is TGCAGTGCTCCGGGACAGGAGTTAGGCTACACCTTC. As protein: CSAPGQELGYTF.